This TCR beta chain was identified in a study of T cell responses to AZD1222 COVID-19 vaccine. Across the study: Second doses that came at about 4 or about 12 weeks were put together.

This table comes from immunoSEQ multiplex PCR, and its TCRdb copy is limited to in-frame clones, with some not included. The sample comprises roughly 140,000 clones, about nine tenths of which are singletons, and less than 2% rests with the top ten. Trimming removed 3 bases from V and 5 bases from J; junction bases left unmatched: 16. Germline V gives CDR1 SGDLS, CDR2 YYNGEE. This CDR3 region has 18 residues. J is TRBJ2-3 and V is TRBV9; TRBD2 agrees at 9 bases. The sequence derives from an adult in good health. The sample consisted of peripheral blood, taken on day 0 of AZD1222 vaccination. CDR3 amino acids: CASSEGLLREGLGDTQYF. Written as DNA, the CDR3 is TGTGCCAGCAGCGAAGGACTATTGCGGGAGGGCCTCGGAGATACGCAGTATTTT.